This T cell receptor (beta chain) was recovered during a study of blood T cell repertoires in COVID-19 (dated by TCRdb to 2020 to 2021). For context, the study as a whole: The collaborator samples originated in the United States, Italy and Spain and spanned the acute and convalescent phases of COVID-19. The material from the prospective study consisted of cDNA or gDNA derived from T cells, B-cell-depleted T cells, or PBMCs. The dataset comprised deeply sampled blood TCRbeta repertoires from subjects exposed to, actively infected with, or recovered from COVID-19. The repertoires were released in a freely available public database meant as a resource for research on the immune response to SARS-CoV-2. Samples were obtained from the ongoing ImmuneRACE study (first 160 participants) and from 1,254 subjects provided by 6 global collaborators. A de-identified subject ID, COVID-19 status, age in years and sex were almost always included in the sample metadata. HLA class I and class II types, where available, came from metadata supplied by the sample provider rather than from assay-based typing.

In Seattle, one collaborating source enrolled patients while the infection was active and tracked those patients longitudinally over the course of disease. The collaborating institutions used their own protocols to collect whole blood in K2EDTA tubes. For TCRbeta analysis, collaborators shipped samples in one of three forms: frozen whole blood, isolated PBMCs, or DNA extracted from either of those sample types. Overall study outcomes, separate from this receptor: Clinical and demographic metadata were provided uncurated, with the amount varying by source and participant.

TCRbeta CDR3 regions were amplified from genomic DNA by means of the immunoSEQ Assay, a bias-controlled multiplex PCR. Concerning the study's data processing: The number of nucleated cells in each sample was estimated by amplification of reference gene primers within the assay. To quantify the absolute abundance of each unique TCRbeta CDR3 rearrangement, sequence reads were collapsed and filtered. For each sample, productive Simpson clonality was calculated as the square root of Simpson's diversity index across productive rearrangements. The table comes from immuneACCESS by way of TCRdb, which keeps in-frame sequences with V and J called. Part of the clones is missing from these tables; in studies checked, under half for an unresolved V gene and the rest for unknown reasons. The V and J calls and clone size come from that table; D and trimming were worked out from the DNA. The sample records a few hundred thousand clones, roughly 80% of which are singletons. The leading ten clones occupy more than 15% of the sample.

To note about this clone: Its antigen specificity is not known. There are no base qualities to consult, and no much larger clone falls within one base.

The receptor was derived from a person aged 65 to 85 with COVID-19, enrolled during active disease. The specimen sequenced was peripheral blood.

CDR3 region: CASSLWGNGIDEQYF. The nucleotide sequence is given as TGTGCCAGCAGTTTATGGGGAAACGGGATCGACGAGCAGTACTTC. The chain employs TRBV27 and TRBJ2-7; D gene: possibly TRBD2, on 5 matching bases. From cysteine to phenylalanine, the CDR3 is 15 amino acids long. CDR3 DNA only is kept here, 45 bases in frame from base 1. Taken from the germline V gene (reference sequence), the CDR1 and CDR2 loops are MNHEY and SMNVEV. The trim is 1 base for V and 5 bases for J, with a gap of 15 bases between the germline ends.